These 5 T cell receptor beta chains originate from one sample sequenced in a study of a mutant IDH1 vaccine in newly diagnosed glioma. As to time point: week 35, safety follow-up. Every single dose of the vaccine, 300 ug of mutant IDH1 20-mer peptide, came with topical imiquimod. Antigen specificity for these receptors is unknown. TCRdb's copy holds only in-frame clones and misses some; the assay was immunoSEQ multiplex PCR. The sample carries just over 65,000 clones, 84% recorded once. Specimen: PBMCs, collected from a glioma patient whose treatment included an IDH1 peptide vaccine. The source of these receptors is a man between 18 and 29 years old with glioma.

V gene TRBV5-6 combines with J gene TRBJ1-5; TRBD1 agrees at 7 bases. Unmatched junction bases numbered 18, after V lost 4 bases and J lost 5 bases. CDR1 SGHDT and CDR2 YYEEEE come from the germline V gene. This CDR3 is 18 amino acids long. The CDR3 here is CASSRRVTGTARDQPQHF. CDR3 in DNA: TGTGCCAGCAGCCGACGCGTGACCGGGACAGCGAGGGATCAGCCCCAGCATTTT.

The rearrangement uses TRBV6-5 and TRBJ2-7; D is possibly TRBD1 (6 bases). The CDR3 contains 14 residues. The V end was cut by 4 bases, the J end by 5 bases, with 15 bases between. Germline lookup yields CDR1 MNHEY and CDR2 SVGAGI. The CDR3 nucleotides are TGTGCCAGCAGTTCCCAGGGGCAATATGACGAGCAGTACTTC. Residues: CASSSQGQYDEQYF.

The chain recombines TRBV18 with TRBJ1-1; D remains unclear. The germline V gene has CDR1 KGHSH and CDR2 LQKENI. With 6 bases removed from V and 3 bases from J, the gap between germline ends came to 11 bases. The CDR3 is 13 amino acids. CDR3 coding DNA: TGTGCCAGCTCGTTAAGGAGGGACACTGAAGCTTTCTTT. Amino acids: CASSLRRDTEAFF.

The chain recombines TRBV9 with TRBJ2-7, with 7 bases identical to TRBD1. The CDR3 is 12 amino acids. V was clipped by 7 bases and J by 5 bases; unmatched bases: 6. Germline lookup yields CDR1 SGDLS and CDR2 YYNGEE. CDR3 amino acids: CASGQGVDEQYF. CDR3 in DNA: TGTGCCAGCGGGCAGGGGGTGGACGAGCAGTACTTC.

The chain recombines TRBV7-9 with TRBJ1-4; no clear D. V was shortened by 4 bases and J by 4 bases, with 16 bases between the two germline ends. This CDR3 has 16 amino acids. Germline V gives CDR1 SEHNR, CDR2 FQNEAQ (reference sequence). The CDR3 nucleotides read TGTGCCAGCAGCTCCGCCTTTGCTCGACTTAATGAAAAACTGTTTTTT. Translation gives CASSSAFARLNEKLFF.